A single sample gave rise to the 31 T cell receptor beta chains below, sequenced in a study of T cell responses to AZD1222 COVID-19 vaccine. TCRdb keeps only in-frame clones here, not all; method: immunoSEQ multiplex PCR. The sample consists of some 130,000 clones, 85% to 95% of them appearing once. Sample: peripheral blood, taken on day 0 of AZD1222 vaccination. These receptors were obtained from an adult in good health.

CDR3 in DNA: TGTGCCAGCAGCGTATCGGGGACTAGCGTCACCTACGAGCAGTACTTC. Amino acids: CASSVSGTSVTYEQYF. The genes are TRBV9 and TRBJ2-7; 10 bases fit TRBD2. There are 16 residues in the CDR3. V shed 1 base and J 2 bases; nucleotides not matched to a gene: 6. From germline, CDR1 is SGDLS and CDR2 YYNGEE.

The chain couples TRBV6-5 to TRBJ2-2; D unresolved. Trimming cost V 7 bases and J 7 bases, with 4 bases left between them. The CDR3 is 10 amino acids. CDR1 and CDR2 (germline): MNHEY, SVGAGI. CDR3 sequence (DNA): TGTGCCAGCATAGGCGGGGAGCTGTTTTTT. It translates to CASIGGELFF.

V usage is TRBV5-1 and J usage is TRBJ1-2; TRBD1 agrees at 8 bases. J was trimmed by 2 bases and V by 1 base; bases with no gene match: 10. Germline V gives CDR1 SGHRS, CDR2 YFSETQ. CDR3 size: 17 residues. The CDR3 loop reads CASSLYPPGQVNYGYTF. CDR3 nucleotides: TGCGCCAGCAGCTTGTATCCCCCGGGACAGGTAAACTATGGCTACACCTTC.

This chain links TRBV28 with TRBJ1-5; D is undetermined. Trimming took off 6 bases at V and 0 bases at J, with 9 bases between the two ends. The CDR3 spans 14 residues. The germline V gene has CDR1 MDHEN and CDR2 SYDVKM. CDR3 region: CASSGPSSNQPQHF. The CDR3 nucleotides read TGTGCCAGCAGCGGACCGAGTAGCAATCAGCCCCAGCATTTT.

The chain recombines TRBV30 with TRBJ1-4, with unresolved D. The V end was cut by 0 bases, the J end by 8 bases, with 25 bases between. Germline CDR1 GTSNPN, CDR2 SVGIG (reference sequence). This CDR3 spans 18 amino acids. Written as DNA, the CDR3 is TGTGCCTGGAGTGTTCCAGGAACCTATCCCTCCGCGGGCGAAAAACTGTTTTTT. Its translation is CAWSVPGTYPSAGEKLFF.

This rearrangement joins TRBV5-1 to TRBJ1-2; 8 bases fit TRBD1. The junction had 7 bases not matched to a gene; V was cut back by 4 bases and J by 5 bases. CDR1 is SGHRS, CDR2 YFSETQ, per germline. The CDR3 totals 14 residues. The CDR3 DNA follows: TGCGCCAGCAGCAGCGGACAGGGCGGGTATGGCTACACCTTC. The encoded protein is CASSSGQGGYGYTF.

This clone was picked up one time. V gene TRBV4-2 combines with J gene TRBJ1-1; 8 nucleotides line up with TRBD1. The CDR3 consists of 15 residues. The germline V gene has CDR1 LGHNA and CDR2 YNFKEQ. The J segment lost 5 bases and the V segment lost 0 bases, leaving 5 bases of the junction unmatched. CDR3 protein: CASSQETGVRTEAFF. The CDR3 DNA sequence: TGTGCCAGCAGCCAAGAGACAGGGGTGAGGACTGAAGCTTTCTTT.

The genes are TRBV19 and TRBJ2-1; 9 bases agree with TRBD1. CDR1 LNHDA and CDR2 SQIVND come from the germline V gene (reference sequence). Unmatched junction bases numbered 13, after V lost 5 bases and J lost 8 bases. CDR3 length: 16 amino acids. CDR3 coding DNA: TGTGCCAGTAGTCCCCGTAACAGGGGGCTTAAGGATGAGCAGTTCTTC. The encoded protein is CASSPRNRGLKDEQFF.

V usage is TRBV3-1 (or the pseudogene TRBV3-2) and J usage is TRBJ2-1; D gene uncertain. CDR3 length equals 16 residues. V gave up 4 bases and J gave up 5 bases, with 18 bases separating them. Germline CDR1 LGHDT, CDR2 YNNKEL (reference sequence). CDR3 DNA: TGTGCCAGCAGCCCGTCTGGAGAGGCGGCAAACAATGAGCAGTTCTTC. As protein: CASSPSGEAANNEQFF.

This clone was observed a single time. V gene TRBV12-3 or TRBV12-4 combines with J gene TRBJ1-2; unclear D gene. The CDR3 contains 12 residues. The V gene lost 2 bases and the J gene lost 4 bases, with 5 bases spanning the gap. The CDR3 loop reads CASSLKAYGYTF. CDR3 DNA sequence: TGTGCCAGCAGTTTAAAGGCCTATGGCTACACCTTC.

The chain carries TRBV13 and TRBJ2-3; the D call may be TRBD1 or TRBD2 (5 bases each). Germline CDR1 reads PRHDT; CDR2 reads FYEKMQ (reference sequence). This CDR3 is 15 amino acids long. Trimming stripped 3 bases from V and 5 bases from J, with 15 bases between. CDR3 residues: CASSFRSGRGDTQYF. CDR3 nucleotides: TGTGCCAGCAGCTTTCGATCGGGACGGGGAGATACGCAGTATTTT.

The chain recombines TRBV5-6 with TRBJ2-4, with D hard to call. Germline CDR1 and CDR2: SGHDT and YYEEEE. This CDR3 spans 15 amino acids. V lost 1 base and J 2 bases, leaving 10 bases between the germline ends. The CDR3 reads CASSLMSGTKNIQYF. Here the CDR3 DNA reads TGTGCCAGCAGCTTGATGTCTGGGACCAAAAACATTCAGTACTTC.

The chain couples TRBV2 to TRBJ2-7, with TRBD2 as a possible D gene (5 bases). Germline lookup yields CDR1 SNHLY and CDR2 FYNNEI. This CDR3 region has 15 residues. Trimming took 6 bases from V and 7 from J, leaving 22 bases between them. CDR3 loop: CASSIEGLGWLEQYF. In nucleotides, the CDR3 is TGTGCCAGCAGCATTGAGGGTTTGGGGTGGTTGGAGCAGTACTTC.

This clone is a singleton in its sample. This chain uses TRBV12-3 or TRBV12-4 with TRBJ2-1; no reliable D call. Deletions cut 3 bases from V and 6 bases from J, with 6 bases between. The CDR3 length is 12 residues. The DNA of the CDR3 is TGTGCCAGCAGTTTCGTACGCAATGAGCAGTTCTTC. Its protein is CASSFVRNEQFF.

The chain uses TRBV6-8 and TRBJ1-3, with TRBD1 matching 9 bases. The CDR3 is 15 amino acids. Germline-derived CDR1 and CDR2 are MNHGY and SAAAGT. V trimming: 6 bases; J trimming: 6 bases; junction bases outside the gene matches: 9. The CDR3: CASRLPRDRENTIYF. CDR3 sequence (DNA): TGTGCCAGCAGACTTCCCCGGGACAGGGAAAACACCATATATTTT.

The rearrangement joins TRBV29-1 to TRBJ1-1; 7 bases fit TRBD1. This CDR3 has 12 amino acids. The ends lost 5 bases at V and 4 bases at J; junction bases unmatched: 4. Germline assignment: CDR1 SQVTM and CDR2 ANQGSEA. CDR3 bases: TGCAGCGTTACAGGGGAAGGCACTGAAGCTTTCTTT. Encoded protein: CSVTGEGTEAFF.

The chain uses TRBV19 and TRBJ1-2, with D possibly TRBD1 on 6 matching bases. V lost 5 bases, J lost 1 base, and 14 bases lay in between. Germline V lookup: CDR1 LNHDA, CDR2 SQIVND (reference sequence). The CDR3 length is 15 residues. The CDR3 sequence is CASSARRTDNYGYTF. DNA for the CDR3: TGTGCCAGTAGTGCTAGAAGGACAGATAACTATGGCTACACCTTC.

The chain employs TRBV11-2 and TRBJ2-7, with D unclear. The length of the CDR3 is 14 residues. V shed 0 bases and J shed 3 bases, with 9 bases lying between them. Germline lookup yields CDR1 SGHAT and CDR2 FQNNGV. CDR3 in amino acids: CASSLEPHGYEQYF. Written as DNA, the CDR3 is TGTGCCAGCAGCTTAGAACCCCACGGCTACGAGCAGTACTTC.

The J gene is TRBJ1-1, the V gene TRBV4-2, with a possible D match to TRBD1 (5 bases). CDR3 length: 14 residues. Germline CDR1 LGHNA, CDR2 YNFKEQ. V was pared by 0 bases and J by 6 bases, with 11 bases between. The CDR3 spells CASSQELGDPEAFF. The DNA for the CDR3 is TGTGCCAGCAGCCAAGAACTGGGGGATCCTGAAGCTTTCTTT.

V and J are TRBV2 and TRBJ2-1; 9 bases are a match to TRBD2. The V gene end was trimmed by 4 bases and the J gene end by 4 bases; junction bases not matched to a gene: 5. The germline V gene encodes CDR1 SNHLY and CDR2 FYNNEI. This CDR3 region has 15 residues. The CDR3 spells CASSGVSGSYNEQFF. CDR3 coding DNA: TGTGCCAGCAGTGGGGTTAGCGGGAGTTACAATGAGCAGTTCTTC.

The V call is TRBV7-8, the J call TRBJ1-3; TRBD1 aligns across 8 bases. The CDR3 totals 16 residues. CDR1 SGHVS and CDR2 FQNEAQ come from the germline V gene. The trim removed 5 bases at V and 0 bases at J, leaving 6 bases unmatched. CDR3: CASSKGQAFSGNTIYF. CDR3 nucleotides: TGTGCCAGCAGCAAGGGACAGGCTTTCTCTGGAAACACCATATATTTT.

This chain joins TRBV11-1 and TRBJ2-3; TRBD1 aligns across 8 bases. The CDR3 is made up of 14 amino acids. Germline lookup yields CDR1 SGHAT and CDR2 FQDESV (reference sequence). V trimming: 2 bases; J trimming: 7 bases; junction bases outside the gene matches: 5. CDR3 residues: CASSLYQGAHTQYF. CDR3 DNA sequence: TGTGCCAGCAGCTTATACCAGGGGGCTCATACGCAGTATTTT.

For the CDR3, the DNA is TGTGCCTGGAGTGTGCTTCGAAGAACTGAAGCTTTCTTT. Residues: CAWSVLRRTEAFF. The rearrangement links TRBV30 to TRBJ1-1; D remains unclear. The CDR3 extends over 13 amino acids. Trimming cost V 0 bases and J 5 bases, with 10 bases left between them. Germline V lookup: CDR1 GTSNPN, CDR2 SVGIG (reference sequence).

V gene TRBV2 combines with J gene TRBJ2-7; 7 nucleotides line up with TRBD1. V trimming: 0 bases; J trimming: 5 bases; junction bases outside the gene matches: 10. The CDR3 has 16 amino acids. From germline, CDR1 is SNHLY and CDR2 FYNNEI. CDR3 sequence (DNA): TGTGCCAGCAGTGAAGCCCTAAGACAGGGTGGCGACGAGCAGTACTTC. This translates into CASSEALRQGGDEQYF.

CDR3 loop: CASSPLPGQGYGYTF. CDR3 nucleotides: TGTGCCAGCAGCCCCCTTCCCGGACAGGGCTATGGCTACACCTTC. The chain employs TRBV9 and TRBJ1-2, with 8 bases lining up with TRBD1. The CDR3 extends over 15 amino acids. The V gene end was trimmed by 4 bases and the J gene end by 4 bases; junction bases not matched to a gene: 9. Germline CDR1 SGDLS, CDR2 YYNGEE.

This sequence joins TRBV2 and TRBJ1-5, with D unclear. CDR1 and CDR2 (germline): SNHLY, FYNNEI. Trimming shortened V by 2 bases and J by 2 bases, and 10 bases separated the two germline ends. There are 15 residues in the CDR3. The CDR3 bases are TGTGCCAGCAGTGAAAAGGGTACGCGCAATCAGCCCCAGCATTTT. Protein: CASSEKGTRNQPQHF.

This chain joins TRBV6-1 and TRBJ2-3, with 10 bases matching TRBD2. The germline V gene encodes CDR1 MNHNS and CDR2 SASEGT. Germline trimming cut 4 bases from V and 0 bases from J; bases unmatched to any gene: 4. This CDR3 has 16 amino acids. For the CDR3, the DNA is TGTGCCAGCAGTGTTCGGACTAGCGGAAGCACAGATACGCAGTATTTT. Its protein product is CASSVRTSGSTDTQYF.

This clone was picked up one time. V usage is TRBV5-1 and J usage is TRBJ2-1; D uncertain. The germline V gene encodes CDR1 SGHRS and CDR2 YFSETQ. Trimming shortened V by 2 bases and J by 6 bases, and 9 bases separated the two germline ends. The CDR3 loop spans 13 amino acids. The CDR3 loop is CASSFGPSNEQFF. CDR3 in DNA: TGCGCCAGCAGCTTCGGACCGAGCAATGAGCAGTTCTTC.

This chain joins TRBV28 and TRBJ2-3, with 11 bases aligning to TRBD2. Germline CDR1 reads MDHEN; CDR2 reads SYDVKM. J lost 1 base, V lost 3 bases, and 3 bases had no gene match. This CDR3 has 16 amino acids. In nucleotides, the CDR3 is TGTGCCAGCAGTTTGGCGGGACTAGCGGGCACAGATACGCAGTATTTT. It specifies CASSLAGLAGTDTQYF.

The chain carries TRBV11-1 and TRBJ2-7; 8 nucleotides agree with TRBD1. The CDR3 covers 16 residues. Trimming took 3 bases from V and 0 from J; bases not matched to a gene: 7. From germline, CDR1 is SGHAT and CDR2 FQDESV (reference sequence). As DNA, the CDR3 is TGTGCCAGCAGCTTTCCTCGGACAGGGCCCTCCTACGAGCAGTACTTC. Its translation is CASSFPRTGPSYEQYF.

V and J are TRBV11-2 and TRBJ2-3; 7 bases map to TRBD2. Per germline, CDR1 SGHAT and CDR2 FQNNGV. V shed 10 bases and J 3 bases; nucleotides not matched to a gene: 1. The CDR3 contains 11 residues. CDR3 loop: CATGGTDTQYF. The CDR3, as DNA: TGTGCCACCGGGGGGACAGATACGCAGTATTTT.